This T cell receptor (beta chain) was documented in a study of beta chain features in type 1 diabetes. Study-level background: In all, about 110 million sorted cells from all samples were analyzed.

Expressed TCRB transcripts were sequenced after all isolated RNA was converted to cDNA. Here immunoSEQ multiplex PCR was the method, and the copy in TCRdb shows in-frame clones only, minus some. Among hundreds of thousands of clones listed, more than 12% were seen once. Whole-study results and caveats: TCRB CDR3s were moderately but significantly shorter in Type 1 diabetes patients in all four CD4+ subsets.

For this clone: As yet, its antigen is unknown.

CDR3 size: 14 residues. V lost 5 bases, J lost 4 bases, and 5 bases stayed unmatched. CDR1 and CDR2 (germline): MDHEN, SYDVKM. V gene TRBV28 combines with J gene TRBJ2-5; 9 positions agree with TRBD1. This TCR was sampled from a man aged 18 to 30 with type 1 diabetes. The sequenced sample consisted of naive CD4+ T cells from blood. CDR3 sequence (DNA): TGTGCCAGCAGTACCCCGGACAGGGGAGAGACCCAGTACTTC. It specifies CASSTPDRGETQYF. Combining the CDR3 with reference TRBV28 and TRBJ2-5 gives the whole variable domain DVKVTQSSRYLVKRTGEKVFLECVQDMDHENMFWYRQDPGLGLRLIYFSYDVKMKEKGDIPEGYSVSREKKERFSLILESASTNQTSMYLCASSTPDRGETQYFGPGTRLLVL.